The T cell receptor (beta chain) described here comes from a study of beta chain features in type 1 diabetes. Isolated RNA was reverse transcribed in full, so expressed TCRB transcripts were sequenced. Some clones are missing from TCRdb's copy, which holds only in-frame ones; the method was immunoSEQ multiplex PCR. The table has 900,000 or so clones, 17% seen once. This clone showed up just a few times. The germline V gene encodes CDR1 LNHNV and CDR2 YYDKDF (reference sequence). The CDR3 runs 19 residues. Trimming cost V 1 base and J 5 bases, with 23 bases left between them. This chain connects TRBV15 to TRBJ2-2, with D possibly being TRBD1 (6 bases). Sequences were obtained from naive CD4+ T cells from blood. This TCR came from a woman aged 18-29 years in good health. The CDR3 nucleotides are TGTGCCACCAGCAGAGCCTCCATTCTCGCAGGGGACGTTACCGGGGAGCTGTTTTTT. It codes for CATSRASILAGDVTGELFF. Filled out from reference TRBV15 and TRBJ2-2, the complete variable domain reads DAMVIQNPRYQVTQFGKPVTLSCSQTLNHNVMYWYQQKSSQAPKLLFHYYDKDFNNEADTPDNFQSRRPNTSFCFLDIRSPGLGDTAMYLCATSRASILAGDVTGELFFGEGSRLTVL.